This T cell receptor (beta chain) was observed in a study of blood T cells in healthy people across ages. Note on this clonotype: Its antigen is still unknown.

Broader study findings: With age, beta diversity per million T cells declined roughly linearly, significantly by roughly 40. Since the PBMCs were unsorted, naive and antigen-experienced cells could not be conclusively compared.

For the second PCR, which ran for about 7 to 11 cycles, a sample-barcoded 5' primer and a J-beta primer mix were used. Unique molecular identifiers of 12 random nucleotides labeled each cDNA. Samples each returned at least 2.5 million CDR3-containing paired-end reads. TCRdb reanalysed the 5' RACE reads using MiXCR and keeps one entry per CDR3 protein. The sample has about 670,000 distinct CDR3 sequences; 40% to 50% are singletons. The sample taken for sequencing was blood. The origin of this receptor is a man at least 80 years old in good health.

CDR3 nucleotide sequence: TGTGCCAGCAGCGCCCTTCCAAGTGAGCAGTTCTTC. Translated, it gives CASSALPSEQFF. This rearrangement joins TRBV2 to TRBJ2-1; D is unresolved. This CDR3 comprises 12 residues. In germline, CDR1 is SNHLY, CDR2 FYNNEI. V was cut by 6 bases and J by 9 bases, with 12 bases left in between.